This T cell receptor (beta chain) was documented in a study of control samples from healthy donors and cancer patients. Deletions cut 5 bases from V and 7 bases from J, with 17 bases between. Per germline, CDR1 MNHEY and CDR2 SMNVEV (reference sequence). This CDR3 is 15 amino acids long. Assay: immunoSEQ multiplex PCR; the TCRdb copy retains only in-frame clones and omits some. Here the sample spans about 180,000 clones, approximately 94% being singletons. Sequenced material: blood. The source is a man younger than 45 in good health. J is TRBJ1-4 and V is TRBV27; TRBD1 is a possible D gene (6 bases). This CDR3 is CASSPTTGYSEKLFF. CDR3 DNA: TGTGCCAGCAGTCCCACAACAGGGTACAGTGAAAAACTGTTTTTT.